This entry is about one T cell receptor (beta chain). Blood draws occurred at baseline, cycle 4 day 1, and cycle 7 day 1. This CDR3 has 15 residues. V lost 4 bases and J 1 base, leaving 11 bases between the germline ends. From germline, CDR1 is SGHRS and CDR2 YFSETQ. TCRdb's table, derived via immunoSEQ multiplex PCR, lists solely in-frame clones and lacks some. This table has more than 95,000 clones, roughly nine tenths appearing once. This sample was taken from a study of OX40 agonist ivuxolimab in advanced cancers. Overall study context: Patients assigned to dose escalation were diagnosed with hepatocellular carcinoma, melanoma, renal cell or head and neck cancer. Subjects had a mean age of around 60 years, with a range of 23 to 79; about 83% were male. Three patients showed partial responses: one hepatocellular carcinoma and two cutaneous melanoma cases.

The sample consisted of CD4+ or CD8+ T cells sorted from blood, taken in a trial of the OX40 agonist ivuxolimab. The chain recombines TRBV5-1 with TRBJ2-2; tentatively, D is TRBD2 (6 bases). The sequence derives from an adult with an advanced solid tumor such as melanoma, head and neck, liver or kidney cancer. CDR3 nucleotide sequence: TGCGCCAGCAGCCGGACGGGGGTGAACACCGGGGAGCTGTTTTTT. Translation gives CASSRTGVNTGELFF.